This T cell receptor (beta chain) was captured in a study of prognosis after radiotherapy for stage I lung cancer. This clonotype qualifies as medium-sized (0.01 to 0.1%). Genomic DNA yielded TCR beta CDR3, amplified by two-round multiplex PCR. Every TRBV and TRBJ gene had its own specific primer in first-round PCR. TCRdb reanalysed the multiplex PCR reads using MiXCR and keeps one entry per CDR3 protein. In the table there are fewer than 14,000 distinct CDR3 sequences, about 54% of which are singletons. The sequenced sample was PBMCs, obtained before or after stereotactic body radiation therapy (not recorded which). The TCR originated in a donor aged 50 or older with non-small cell lung cancer.

This chain's CDR3 is CASSFIGRGGREFF. DNA for the CDR3: TGTGCCAGCAGTTTTATTGGGCGGGGGGGCCGGGAGTTCTTC. This chain uses TRBV28 with TRBJ2-1, with TRBD2 identical over 9 bases. Germline V lookup: CDR1 MDHEN, CDR2 SYDVKM. This CDR3 contains 14 residues. V dropped 3 bases and J dropped 14; count of bases not matched to a gene: 11.